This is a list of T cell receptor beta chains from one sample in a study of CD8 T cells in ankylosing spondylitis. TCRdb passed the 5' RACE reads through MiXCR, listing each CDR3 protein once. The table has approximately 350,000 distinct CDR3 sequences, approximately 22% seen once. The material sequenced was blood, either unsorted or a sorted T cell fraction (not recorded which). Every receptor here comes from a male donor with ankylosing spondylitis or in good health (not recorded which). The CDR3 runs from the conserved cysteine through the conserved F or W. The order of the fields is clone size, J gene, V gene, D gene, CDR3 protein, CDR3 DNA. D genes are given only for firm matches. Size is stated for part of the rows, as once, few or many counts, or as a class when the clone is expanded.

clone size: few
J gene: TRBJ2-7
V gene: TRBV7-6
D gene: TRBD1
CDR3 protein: CASSLRRGQYYEQYF
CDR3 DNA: TGTGCCAGCAGCTTGCGAAGGGGACAGTACTACGAGCAGTACTTC

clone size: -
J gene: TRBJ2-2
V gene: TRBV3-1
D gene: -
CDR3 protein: CASSQERWGTGELFF
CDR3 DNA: TGTGCCAGCAGCCAAGAAAGGTGGGGCACCGGGGAGCTGTTTTTT

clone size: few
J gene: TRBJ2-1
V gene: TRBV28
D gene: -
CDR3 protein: CASSLSPGYNEQFF
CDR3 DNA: TGTGCCAGCAGTTTATCGCCGGGATACAATGAGCAGTTCTTC

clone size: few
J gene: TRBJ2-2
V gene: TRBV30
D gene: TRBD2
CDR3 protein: CATQAGAGGELFF
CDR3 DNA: TGTGCCACTCAAGCGGGGGCCGGCGGGGAGCTGTTTTTT

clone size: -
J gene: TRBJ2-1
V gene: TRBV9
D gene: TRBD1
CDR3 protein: CASSEGTGIYNEQFF
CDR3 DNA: TGTGCCAGCAGCGAGGGGACAGGGATCTACAATGAGCAGTTCTTC

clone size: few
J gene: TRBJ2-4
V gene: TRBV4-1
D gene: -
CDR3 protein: CASSHDGSVLAKNIQYF
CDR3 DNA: TGCGCCAGCAGCCATGATGGGTCTGTTCTAGCCAAAAACATTCAGTACTTC

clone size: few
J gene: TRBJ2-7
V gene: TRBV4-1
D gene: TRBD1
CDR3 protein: CASSQATGEAYEQYF
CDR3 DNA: TGCGCCAGCAGCCAAGCGACAGGGGAGGCCTACGAGCAGTACTTC

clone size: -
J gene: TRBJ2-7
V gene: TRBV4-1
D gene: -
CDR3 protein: CASSQVPDSYEQYF
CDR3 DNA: TGCGCCAGCAGCCAAGTACCTGACTCCTACGAGCAGTACTTC

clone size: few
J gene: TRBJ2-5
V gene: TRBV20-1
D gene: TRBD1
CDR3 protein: CSAETRDRQETQYF
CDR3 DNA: TGCAGTGCAGAGACCCGGGACAGACAAGAGACCCAGTACTTC

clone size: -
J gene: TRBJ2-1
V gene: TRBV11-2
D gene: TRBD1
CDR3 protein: CASSNLRQGSLNNEQFF
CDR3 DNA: TGTGCCAGCAGCAATTTAAGACAGGGGTCTTTAAACAATGAGCAGTTCTTC

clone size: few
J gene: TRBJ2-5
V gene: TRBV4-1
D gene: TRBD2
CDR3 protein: CASSQESRGGQETQYF
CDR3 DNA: TGCGCCAGCAGCCAAGAGTCGCGGGGGGGCCAAGAGACCCAGTACTTC

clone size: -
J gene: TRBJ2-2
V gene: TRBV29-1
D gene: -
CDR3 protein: CSVETGMDTGELFF
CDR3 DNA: TGCAGCGTTGAAACCGGGATGGATACCGGGGAGCTGTTTTTT

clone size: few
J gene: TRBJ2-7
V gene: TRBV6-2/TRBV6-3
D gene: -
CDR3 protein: CASSPNTYEQYF
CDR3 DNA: TGTGCCAGCAGTCCAAATACCTACGAGCAGTACTTC

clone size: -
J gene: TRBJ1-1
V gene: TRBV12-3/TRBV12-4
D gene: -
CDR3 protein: CASSLSVSTEAFF
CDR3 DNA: TGTGCCAGCAGTCTCTCGGTTAGCACTGAAGCTTTCTTT

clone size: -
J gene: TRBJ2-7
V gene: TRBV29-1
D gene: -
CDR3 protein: CSVEDSGEQSYEQYF
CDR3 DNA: TGCAGCGTTGAAGATTCTGGGGAGCAATCCTACGAGCAGTACTTC

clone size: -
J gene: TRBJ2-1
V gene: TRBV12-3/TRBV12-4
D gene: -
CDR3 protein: CASSFVDINEQFF
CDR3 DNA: TGTGCCAGCAGTTTCGTGGACATCAATGAGCAGTTCTTC

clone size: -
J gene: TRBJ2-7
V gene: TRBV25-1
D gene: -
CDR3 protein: CASSDGPGWEQYF
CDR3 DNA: TGTGCCAGCAGTGACGGCCCGGGGTGGGAGCAGTACTTC

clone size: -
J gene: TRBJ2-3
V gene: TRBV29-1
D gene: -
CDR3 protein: CSGRTEDTQYF
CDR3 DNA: TGCAGCGGCCGGACAGAAGATACGCAGTATTTT

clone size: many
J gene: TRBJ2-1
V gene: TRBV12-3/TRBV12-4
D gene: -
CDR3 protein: CASGRSVGGEQFF
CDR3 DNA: TGTGCCAGCGGTCGCAGTGTCGGGGGTGAGCAGTTCTTC

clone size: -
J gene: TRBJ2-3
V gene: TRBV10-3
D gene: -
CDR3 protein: CAISESQTTPDTQYF
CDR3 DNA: TGTGCCATCAGTGAGTCGCAGACTACCCCCGATACGCAGTATTTT

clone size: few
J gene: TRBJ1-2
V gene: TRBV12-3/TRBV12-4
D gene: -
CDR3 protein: CASSLGELYLF
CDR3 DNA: TGTGCCAGCAGTTTGGGCGAGCTATACCTCTTC

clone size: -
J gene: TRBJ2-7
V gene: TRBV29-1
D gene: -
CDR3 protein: CSVEVSGSYEQYF
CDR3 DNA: TGCAGCGTTGAGGTCTCTGGGTCCTACGAGCAGTACTTC

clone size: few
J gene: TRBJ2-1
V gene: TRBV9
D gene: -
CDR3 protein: CASSVPREGEYNEQFF
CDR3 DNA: TGTGCCAGCAGCGTACCCAGAGAGGGGGAATACAATGAGCAGTTCTTC

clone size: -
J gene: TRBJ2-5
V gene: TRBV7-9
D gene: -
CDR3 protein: CASSLLRDQETQYF
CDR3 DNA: TGTGCCAGCAGTCTTTTGAGAGACCAAGAGACCCAGTACTTC

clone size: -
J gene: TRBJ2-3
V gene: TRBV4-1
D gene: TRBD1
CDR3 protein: CASSQLDRERDTQYF
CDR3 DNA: TGCGCCAGCAGCCAACTGGACAGGGAACGAGATACGCAGTATTTT

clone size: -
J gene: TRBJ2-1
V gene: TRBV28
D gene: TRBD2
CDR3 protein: CASSLSGGGAQFSYNEQFF
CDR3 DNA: TGTGCCAGCAGTTTGTCCGGCGGGGGGGCCCAGTTCTCCTACAATGAGCAGTTCTTC

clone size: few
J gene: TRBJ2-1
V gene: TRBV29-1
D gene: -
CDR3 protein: CSVGGTSSYNEQFF
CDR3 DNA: TGCAGCGTTGGGGGGACAAGCTCCTACAATGAGCAGTTCTTC

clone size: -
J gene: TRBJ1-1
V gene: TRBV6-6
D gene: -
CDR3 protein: CASNSGGNTEAFF
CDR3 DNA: TGTGCCAGCAATTCGGGAGGGAACACTGAAGCTTTCTTT

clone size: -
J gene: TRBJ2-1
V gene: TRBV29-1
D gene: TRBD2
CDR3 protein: CSVEVGGLVTNEQFF
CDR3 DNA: TGCAGCGTTGAAGTCGGGGGACTAGTAACGAATGAGCAGTTCTTC

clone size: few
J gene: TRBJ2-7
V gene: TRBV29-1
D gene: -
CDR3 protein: CSVEATGPPSYEQYF
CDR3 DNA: TGCAGCGTTGAAGCCACCGGGCCCCCCTCCTACGAGCAGTACTTC

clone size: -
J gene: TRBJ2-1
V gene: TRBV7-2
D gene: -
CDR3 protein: CASSFLATVLSDEQFF
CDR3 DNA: TGTGCCAGCAGCTTCTTAGCGACAGTTCTTAGCGATGAGCAGTTCTTC

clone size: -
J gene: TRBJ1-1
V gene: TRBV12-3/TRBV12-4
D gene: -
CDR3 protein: CASSPDLVEAFF
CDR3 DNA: TGTGCCAGCAGTCCCGACCTTGTTGAAGCTTTCTTT

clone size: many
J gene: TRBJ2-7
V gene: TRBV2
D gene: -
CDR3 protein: CASSEGSYEQYF
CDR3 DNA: TGTGCCAGCAGTGAAGGCTCCTACGAGCAGTACTTC

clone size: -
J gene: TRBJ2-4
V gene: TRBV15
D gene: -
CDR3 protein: CATSRAQGAKNIQYF
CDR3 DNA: TGTGCCACCAGCAGAGCGCAGGGGGCCAAAAACATTCAGTACTTC

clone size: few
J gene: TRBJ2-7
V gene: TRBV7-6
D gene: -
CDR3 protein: CASSLAGENYEQYF
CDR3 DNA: TGTGCCAGCAGCTTAGCAGGGGAGAATTACGAGCAGTACTTC

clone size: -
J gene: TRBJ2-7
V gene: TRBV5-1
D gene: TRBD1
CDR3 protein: CASRGDSPYEQYF
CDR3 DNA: TGCGCCAGCAGGGGGGACAGCCCCTACGAGCAGTACTTC

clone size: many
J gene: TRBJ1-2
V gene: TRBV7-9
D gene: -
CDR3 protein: CASSFGGDYGYTF
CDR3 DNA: TGTGCCAGCAGCTTTGGGGGGGACTATGGCTACACCTTC

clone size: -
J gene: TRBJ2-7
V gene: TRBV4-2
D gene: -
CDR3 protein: CASSQDTAGYEQYF
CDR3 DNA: TGTGCCAGCAGCCAGGACACGGCAGGGTACGAGCAGTACTTC

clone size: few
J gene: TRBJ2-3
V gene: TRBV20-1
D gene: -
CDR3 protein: CSARDRSQGSDTQYF
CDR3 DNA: TGCAGTGCTAGAGATCGATCGCAGGGCTCAGATACGCAGTATTTT

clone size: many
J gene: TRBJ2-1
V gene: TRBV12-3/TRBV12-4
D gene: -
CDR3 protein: CASSSTGSSYNEQFF
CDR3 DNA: TGTGCCAGCAGTTCGACAGGCAGCTCCTACAATGAGCAGTTCTTC

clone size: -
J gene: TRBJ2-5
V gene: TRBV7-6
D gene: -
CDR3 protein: CASSLDMTVQETQYF
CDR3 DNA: TGTGCCAGCAGCTTAGATATGACAGTACAAGAGACCCAGTACTTC

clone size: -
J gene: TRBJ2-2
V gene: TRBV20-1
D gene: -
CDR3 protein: CSARAPLENTGELFF
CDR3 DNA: TGCAGTGCACGGGCCCCTTTGGAGAACACCGGGGAGCTGTTTTTT

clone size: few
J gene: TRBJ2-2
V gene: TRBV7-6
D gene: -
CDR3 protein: CASSFDTTGELFF
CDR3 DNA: TGTGCCAGCAGTTTCGACACCACCGGGGAGCTGTTTTTT

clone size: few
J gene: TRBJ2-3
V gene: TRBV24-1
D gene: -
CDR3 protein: CATSDPLGGTDTQYF
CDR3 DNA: TGTGCCACCAGTGACCCCCTGGGGGGCACAGATACGCAGTATTTT

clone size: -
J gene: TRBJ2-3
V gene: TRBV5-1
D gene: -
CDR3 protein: CASSLDRDTDTDTQYF
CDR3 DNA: TGCGCCAGCAGCTTGGACCGGGACACAGACACAGATACGCAGTATTTT

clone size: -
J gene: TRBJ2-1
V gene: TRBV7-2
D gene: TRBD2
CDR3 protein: CASSYPFSGGNEQFF
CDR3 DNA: TGTGCCAGCAGCTACCCCTTTAGCGGGGGCAATGAGCAGTTCTTC

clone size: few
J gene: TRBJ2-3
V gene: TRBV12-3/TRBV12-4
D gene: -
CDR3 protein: CASSYEGTDTQYF
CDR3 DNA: TGTGCCAGCAGTTATGAGGGAACGGATACGCAGTATTTT

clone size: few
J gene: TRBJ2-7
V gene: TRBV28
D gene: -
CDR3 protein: CASSFTSDSSYEQYF
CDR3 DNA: TGTGCCAGCAGTTTCACCAGCGATAGCTCCTACGAGCAGTACTTC

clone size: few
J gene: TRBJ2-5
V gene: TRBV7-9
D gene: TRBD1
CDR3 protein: CASSIRDRVGETQYF
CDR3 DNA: TGTGCCAGCAGCATCCGGGACAGGGTTGGGGAGACCCAGTACTTC

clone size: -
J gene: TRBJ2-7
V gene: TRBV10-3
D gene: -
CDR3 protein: CAISEAQGWNEQYF
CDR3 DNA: TGTGCCATCAGTGAAGCACAGGGTTGGAACGAGCAGTACTTC

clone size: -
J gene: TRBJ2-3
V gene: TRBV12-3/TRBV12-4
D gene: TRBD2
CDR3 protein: CASSIHSGGGADTQYF
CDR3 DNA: TGTGCCAGCAGTATCCATAGCGGGGGTGGCGCAGATACGCAGTATTTT

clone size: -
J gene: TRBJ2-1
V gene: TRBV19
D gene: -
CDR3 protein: CASSTDTWRGEQFF
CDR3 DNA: TGTGCCAGTAGTACCGATACATGGCGGGGTGAGCAGTTCTTC

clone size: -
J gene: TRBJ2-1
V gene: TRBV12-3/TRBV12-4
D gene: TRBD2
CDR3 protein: CASSRSPERGGSEQFF
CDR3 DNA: TGTGCCAGCAGCCGAAGCCCAGAGCGGGGGGGCAGTGAGCAGTTCTTC

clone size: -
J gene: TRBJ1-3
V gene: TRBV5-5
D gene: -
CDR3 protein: CASRTGTSGNTIYF
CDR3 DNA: TGTGCCAGCAGAACAGGGACTTCGGGAAACACCATATATTTT